The source of this T cell receptor beta chain is a study of OX40 agonist ivuxolimab in advanced cancers. The CDR3 consists of 15 residues. Per the germline V gene, CDR1 is GTSNPN and CDR2 is SVGIG (reference sequence). The ends lost 0 bases at V and 6 bases at J; junction bases unmatched: 3. Measured with immunoSEQ multiplex PCR; TCRdb has only the in-frame clones, and not every one. The sample carries about 100,000 clones, 75% to 95% recorded once. The sequence was obtained from an adult with an advanced solid tumor such as melanoma, head and neck, liver or kidney cancer. The sequenced sample was CD4+ or CD8+ T cells sorted from blood, obtained in a trial of the OX40 agonist ivuxolimab. J is TRBJ2-1 and V is TRBV30, with 12 bases fitting TRBD2. CDR3 residues: CAWSVGLAGSNEQFF. The CDR3 nucleotides are TGTGCCTGGAGTGTAGGACTAGCGGGAAGCAATGAGCAGTTCTTC.